These 12 T cell receptor beta chains were all obtained from the same sample, sequenced in a study of siplizumab effects on memory and regulatory T cells. Measured with immunoSEQ multiplex PCR; TCRdb has only the in-frame clones, and not every one. The sample has 90,000 to 110,000 clones, more than 85% seen once. Sequencing used CD4+ T cells sorted from blood. The receptors derive from a human donor in good health.

CDR3 nucleotide sequence: TGTGCCAGCAGCTTGCCCCAGGCGGGCGTGAACACTGAAGCTTTCTTT. Translation: CASSLPQAGVNTEAFF. The genes are TRBV5-4 and TRBJ1-1, with D hard to call. The CDR3 has 16 amino acids. CDR1 is SGHNT, CDR2 YYREEE, per germline (reference sequence). Deletions cut 1 base from V and 0 bases from J, with 13 bases between. The whole variable domain, remainder taken from reference TRBV5-4 and TRBJ1-1, is ETGVTQSPTHLIKTRGQQVTLRCSSQSGHNTVSWYQQALGQGPQFIFQYYREEENGRGNFPPRFSGLQFPNYSSELNVNALELDDSALYLCASSLPQAGVNTEAFFGQGTRLTVV.

V gene TRBV7-9 combines with J gene TRBJ2-3, with D tentatively TRBD1 (5 bases). Germline CDR1 reads SEHNR; CDR2 reads FQNEAQ (reference sequence). Trimming pared 2 bases from V and 0 bases from J, leaving 9 bases between. This CDR3 is 15 amino acids long. CDR3 in amino acids: CASSLLAGSTDTQYF. In DNA, the CDR3 is TGTGCCAGCAGCTTATTAGCAGGGAGCACAGATACGCAGTATTTT. Combining the CDR3 with reference TRBV7-9 and TRBJ2-3 gives the whole variable domain DTGVSQNPRHKITKRGQNVTFRCDPISEHNRLYWYRQTLGQGPEFLTYFQNEAQLEKSRLLSDRFSAERPKGSFSTLEIQRTEQGDSAMYLCASSLLAGSTDTQYFGPGTRLTVL.

This chain connects TRBV20-1 to TRBJ1-1, with D unclear. Germline V gene data show CDR1 as DFQATT and CDR2 as SNEGSKA (reference sequence). This CDR3 is built from 11 residues. Trimming pared 7 bases from V and 0 bases from J, leaving 6 bases between. CDR3 amino acids: CSVTLNTEAFF. In DNA, the CDR3 is TGCAGTGTTACGCTGAACACTGAAGCTTTCTTT.

To note about this clone: The same CDR3 also results from other DNA sequences found in this sample. The rearrangement links TRBV7-2 to TRBJ1-2; TRBD1 matches 7 bases. With 0 bases clipped from V and 8 bases from J, the junction kept 6 bases outside the gene matches. The length of the CDR3 is 14 residues. CDR1 and CDR2 (germline): SGHTA, FQGNSA. The CDR3 protein is CASSLAGQSYGYTF. CDR3 bases: TGTGCCAGCAGCTTAGCGGGACAGTCTTACGGCTACACCTTC.

The chain uses TRBV7-8 and TRBJ1-5; 7 bases agree with TRBD1. The CDR3 spans 15 residues. In germline, CDR1 is SGHVS, CDR2 FQNEAQ. Losses at the gene ends were 1 base for V and 7 bases for J; bases not matched to a gene: 7. The CDR3: CASSLGQTGKQPQHF. Written as DNA, the CDR3 is TGTGCCAGCAGCTTAGGCCAGACAGGGAAACAGCCCCAGCATTTT.

The chain uses TRBV11-2 and TRBJ1-1, with D possibly TRBD1 on 5 matching bases. V dropped 5 bases and J dropped 2 bases, with 12 bases sitting between them. The length of the CDR3 is 14 residues. Germline CDR1 is SGHAT and CDR2 is FQNNGV. Written as DNA, the CDR3 is TGTGCCAGCAGCCAAGGGGACGGCAACACTGAAGCTTTCTTT. It translates to CASSQGDGNTEAFF.

The V call is TRBV23-1, the J call TRBJ2-7; a weak D match, TRBD1 (5 bases). TRBV23-1 is placed among ORFs of uncertain function. Trimming took 0 bases from V and 5 from J, leaving 11 bases between them. The CDR3 contains 14 residues. The CDR3 bases are TGCGCCAGCAGTCAATCGGCCAGGGCCCACGAGCAGTACTTC. Residues: CASSQSARAHEQYF.

V is TRBV19 and J is TRBJ1-1; possibly TRBD1 for D (6 bases). V shed 3 bases and J shed 1 base, with 12 bases lying between them. The CDR3 totals 15 residues. Germline V lookup: CDR1 LNHDA, CDR2 SQIVND (reference sequence). The CDR3 spells CASSIGTGQNTEAFF. CDR3 sequence (DNA): TGTGCCAGTAGTATTGGAACAGGGCAGAACACTGAAGCTTTCTTT.

This clone was seen only a few times. V is TRBV9 and J is TRBJ1-1; D uncertain. V was shortened by 2 bases and J by 11 bases, with 16 bases between the two germline ends. Germline assignment: CDR1 SGDLS and CDR2 YYNGEE. The CDR3 extends over 13 amino acids. Written as DNA, the CDR3 is TGTGCCAGCAGCGTTGGGGTAGCAGACAAGGCTTTCTTT. Translating it yields CASSVGVADKAFF.

The chain recombines TRBV18 with TRBJ2-7, with D perhaps assigned TRBD1 or TRBD2 (5 bases each). This CDR3 is 14 amino acids long. Germline V gene sequence: CDR1 KGHSH, CDR2 LQKENI. The ends were cut back, 0 bases at V and 4 bases at J, with 10 bases in the middle. The CDR3 DNA sequence: TGTGCCAGCTCACCACCGGGGGATGGATACGAGCAGTACTTC. It specifies CASSPPGDGYEQYF.

This rearrangement joins TRBV5-4 to TRBJ2-4; TRBD1 is a possible D gene (5 bases). The V end was cut by 4 bases, the J end by 1 base, with 15 bases between. CDR3 length: 16 residues. Germline lookup yields CDR1 SGHNT and CDR2 YYREEE (reference sequence). CDR3 sequence reads: CASSQGVSAAKNIQYF. CDR3 DNA: TGTGCCAGCAGCCAAGGGGTCTCGGCCGCCAAAAACATTCAGTACTTC.

The chain carries TRBV19 and TRBJ2-3, with 8 bases lining up with TRBD2. The germline CDR1 and CDR2 sequences are LNHDA and SQIVND (reference sequence). The CDR3 loop spans 13 amino acids. The J segment lost 9 bases and the V segment lost 7 bases, leaving 9 bases of the junction unmatched. The chain's CDR3 is CASKVAGTPTQYF. CDR3 coding DNA: TGTGCCAGTAAGGTAGCGGGAACCCCAACGCAGTATTTT.